These T cell receptor beta chains were read from a single sample in a study of human T cells and chemical hapten exposure. TCRdb redid the calling of the RACE reads with MiXCR, one entry per CDR3 protein. The sample gives about 350,000 distinct CDR3 sequences, around 6% of which show up once; about 6% is in the top ten. Sequences were derived from whole blood, sampled in connection with sensitization to the hapten diphenylcyclopropenone (DPC). The source is a woman between 18 and 29 years old with alopecia areata. Some clones in this sample may be carry-over from other donors' samples. Both conserved end residues are part of each CDR3. Fields, in order: V gene, clone size, D gene, J gene, CDR3 protein, CDR3 DNA. The D gene is left open where the match is weak. Size tells how often a clone was seen (once, few, many) or the class of an expanded clone, and some rows leave it out.

V: TRBV11-1
size: -
D: -
J: TRBJ2-3
CDR3: CASSTRTGFEDTQYF
DNA: TGTGCCAGCAGCACCCGAACAGGGTTTGAGGATACGCAGTATTTT

V: TRBV7-9
size: -
D: -
J: TRBJ2-1
CDR3: CASSLNREGPNEQFF
DNA: TGTGCCAGCAGCTTAAACAGGGAAGGACCTAATGAGCAGTTCTTC

V: TRBV13
size: many
D: -
J: TRBJ2-1
CDR3: CASSRRTPYNEQFF
DNA: TGTGCCAGCAGCCGGCGGACCCCCTACAATGAGCAGTTCTTC

V: TRBV7-9
size: -
D: TRBD1
J: TRBJ1-3
CDR3: CASSPGTGAGNTIYF
DNA: TGTGCCAGCAGCCCAGGGACAGGGGCTGGAAACACCATATATTTT

V: TRBV9
size: many
D: -
J: TRBJ2-3
CDR3: CASSPMAGRADTQYF
DNA: TGTGCCAGCAGCCCGATGGCGGGCAGGGCAGATACGCAGTATTTT

V: TRBV5-4
size: few
D: -
J: TRBJ2-2
CDR3: CASSPGTARGNGELFF
DNA: TGTGCCAGCAGCCCGGGGACCGCCCGCGGGAACGGGGAGCTGTTTTTT

V: TRBV3-1
size: -
D: TRBD2
J: TRBJ2-1
CDR3: CASSQDDSGGHNEQFF
DNA: TGTGCCAGCAGCCAAGATGACAGCGGGGGGCACAATGAGCAGTTCTTC

V: TRBV7-9
size: few
D: -
J: TRBJ2-5
CDR3: CASSTSQGRETQYF
DNA: TGTGCCAGCAGCACATCTCAGGGGAGAGAGACCCAGTACTTC

V: TRBV3-1
size: -
D: TRBD1
J: TRBJ1-6
CDR3: CASSKVNRGGTLHF
DNA: TGTGCCAGCAGCAAAGTAAACAGGGGGGGGACCCTCCACTTT

V: TRBV7-2
size: many
D: TRBD1
J: TRBJ2-7
CDR3: CASSSREDRDLYEQYF
DNA: TGTGCCAGCAGTTCCCGAGAGGACAGGGACCTCTACGAGCAGTACTTC

V: TRBV12-3/TRBV12-4
size: -
D: -
J: TRBJ2-5
CDR3: CASSFRGGGGETQYF
DNA: TGTGCCAGCAGTTTCCGAGGGGGAGGGGGAGAGACCCAGTACTTC

V: TRBV2
size: few
D: TRBD1
J: TRBJ1-2
CDR3: CASSIKEGADGYTF
DNA: TGTGCCAGCAGTATCAAAGAGGGGGCCGATGGCTACACCTTC

V: TRBV29-1
size: many
D: TRBD1
J: TRBJ2-2
CDR3: CSVRQGNTGELFF
DNA: TGCAGCGTTAGACAGGGGAACACCGGGGAGCTGTTTTTT

V: TRBV27
size: many
D: TRBD1
J: TRBJ2-7
CDR3: CASSTGTGDNEQYF
DNA: TGTGCCAGCAGTACCGGGACAGGGGACAACGAGCAGTACTTC

V: TRBV4-3
size: few
D: TRBD1
J: TRBJ2-7
CDR3: CASSLQRGQNYEQYF
DNA: TGCGCCAGCAGCCTCCAACGGGGACAGAACTACGAGCAGTACTTC

V: TRBV5-1
size: -
D: TRBD1
J: TRBJ2-3
CDR3: CASSLGGTGSTDTQYF
DNA: TGCGCCAGCAGCTTGGGCGGGACAGGTAGCACAGATACGCAGTATTTT

V: TRBV7-2
size: few
D: -
J: TRBJ2-3
CDR3: CASSSSATPDTQYF
DNA: TGTGCCAGCAGCTCGTCAGCAACCCCAGATACGCAGTATTTT

V: TRBV11-1
size: few
D: -
J: TRBJ1-6
CDR3: CASSSDDSYNSPLHF
DNA: TGTGCCAGCAGCTCGGACGACTCCTATAATTCACCCCTCCACTTT

V: TRBV28
size: -
D: TRBD2
J: TRBJ2-2
CDR3: CASSFLPSGANTGELFF
DNA: TGTGCCAGCAGTTTCCTCCCCAGCGGGGCGAACACCGGGGAGCTGTTTTTT

V: TRBV6-6
size: -
D: -
J: TRBJ1-4
CDR3: CASSLPATANEKLFF
DNA: TGTGCCAGCAGTTTACCAGCTACAGCTAATGAAAAACTGTTTTTT

V: TRBV5-4
size: many
D: -
J: TRBJ1-2
CDR3: CASSLDRTYGYTF
DNA: TGTGCCAGCAGCTTGGACAGGACCTATGGCTACACCTTC

V: TRBV12-3/TRBV12-4
size: many
D: -
J: TRBJ1-1
CDR3: CASTRTGVKNTEAFF
DNA: TGTGCCAGCACCCGAACAGGAGTGAAGAACACTGAAGCTTTCTTT

V: TRBV18
size: many
D: -
J: TRBJ1-1
CDR3: CASSPQEGQAEAFF
DNA: TGTGCCAGCTCACCACAAGAGGGGCAGGCTGAAGCTTTCTTT

V: TRBV12-5
size: few
D: -
J: TRBJ1-1
CDR3: CASGPGRGKDEAFF
DNA: TGTGCTAGTGGTCCAGGACGAGGGAAGGATGAAGCTTTCTTT

V: TRBV6-4
size: many
D: -
J: TRBJ1-6
CDR3: CASRGQRNSPLHF
DNA: TGTGCCAGCAGAGGACAGAGGAATTCACCCCTCCACTTT

V: TRBV20-1
size: -
D: -
J: TRBJ2-3
CDR3: CSARDSQRQDSSTDTQYF
DNA: TGCAGTGCTAGAGATAGCCAAAGACAGGATTCTAGCACAGATACGCAGTATTTT

V: TRBV6-1
size: once
D: TRBD2
J: TRBJ2-3
CDR3: CASSGPSGGATDTQYF
DNA: TGTGCCAGCAGTGGGCCTAGCGGGGGGGCAACAGATACGCAGTATTTT

V: TRBV11-3
size: -
D: -
J: TRBJ1-1
CDR3: CASSLDGRGGTEAFF
DNA: TGTGCCAGCAGCTTAGACGGCAGGGGAGGGACTGAAGCTTTCTTT

V: TRBV7-9
size: -
D: -
J: TRBJ1-1
CDR3: CASSSGRNAEAFF
DNA: TGTGCCAGCAGCTCAGGACGGAATGCTGAAGCTTTCTTT

V: TRBV4-3
size: many
D: -
J: TRBJ2-6
CDR3: CASSPQAAGSGANVLTF
DNA: TGCGCCAGCAGCCCCCAGGCCGCGGGGTCTGGGGCCAACGTCCTGACTTTC

V: TRBV27
size: few
D: -
J: TRBJ1-2
CDR3: CASSQFRAPGWNYGYTF
DNA: TGTGCCAGCAGTCAGTTCCGGGCCCCTGGATGGAACTATGGCTACACCTTC

V: TRBV21-1
size: few
D: -
J: TRBJ2-4
CDR3: CASRGRDF
DNA: TGTGCCAGCCGCGGCCGGGACTTC

V: TRBV7-2
size: few
D: -
J: TRBJ1-1
CDR3: CASSPPPTALSEAFF
DNA: TGTGCCAGCAGCCCCCCCCCGACAGCGCTTAGTGAAGCTTTCTTT

V: TRBV4-3
size: many
D: -
J: TRBJ1-4
CDR3: CASSQEIYRNEKLFF
DNA: TGCGCCAGCAGCCAAGAGATTTACCGGAATGAAAAACTGTTTTTT

V: TRBV2
size: few
D: TRBD2
J: TRBJ2-1
CDR3: CASSEGGLNYNEQFF
DNA: TGTGCCAGCAGTGAGGGGGGGTTAAACTACAATGAGCAGTTCTTC

V: TRBV7-8
size: many
D: -
J: TRBJ2-1
CDR3: CASSYWGADLYNEQFF
DNA: TGTGCCAGCAGCTATTGGGGCGCAGACTTGTACAATGAGCAGTTCTTC

V: TRBV3-1
size: few
D: -
J: TRBJ2-6
CDR3: CASSWTGANVLTF
DNA: TGTGCCAGCTCGTGGACTGGGGCCAACGTCCTGACTTTC

V: TRBV20-1
size: -
D: -
J: TRBJ2-3
CDR3: CSASAAEMGTDTQYF
DNA: TGCAGTGCTAGCGCGGCGGAAATGGGCACAGATACGCAGTATTTT